These T cell receptor beta chains were read from a single sample in a study of cytomegalovirus exposure and HLA in healthy donors. Data came from immunoSEQ multiplex PCR; TCRdb stores just in-frame clones and leaves some out. This table holds under 90,000 clones. Sequenced material: PBMCs. The receptors derive from a man in his fifties in good health and CMV-seropositive. CDR3s include the opening cysteine and the closing phenylalanine or tryptophan. Each record gives: CDR3 length, V gene, D gene, J gene, CDR3 DNA, CDR3 protein. The D gene is left open where the match is weak.

>15|TRBV5-4|TRBD2|TRBJ2-3
TGTGCCAGCAGCTCAGGACTAGCGGGAGGAGATACGCAGTATTTT
CASSSGLAGGDTQYF
>15|TRBV5-1|TRBD2|TRBJ2-7
TGCGCCAGCAGCGACCTAGCGGGAGGAAACTACGAGCAGTACTTC
CASSDLAGGNYEQYF
>15|TRBV28|TRBD1|TRBJ1-2
TGTGCCAGCAGGCCCACCGACAGGGTTGTCTATGGCTACACCTTC
CASRPTDRVVYGYTF
>15|TRBV5-4|TRBD1|TRBJ2-3
TGTGCCAGCAGTACCGGGACAGGAGGCACAGATACGCAGTATTTT
CASSTGTGGTDTQYF
>16|TRBV5-6|-|TRBJ2-1
TGTGCCAGCAGCTCCCCTGGGGACACCCCATACAATGAGCAGTTCTTC
CASSSPGDTPYNEQFF
>16|TRBV4-3|TRBD2|TRBJ2-2
TGCGCCAGCAGCCAAGATATTAGCGGGTACACCGGGGAGCTGTTTTTT
CASSQDISGYTGELFF
>14|TRBV13|-|TRBJ1-1
TGTGCCAGCAGGTTTGCATTCATGAGCACTGAAGCTTTCTTT
CASRFAFMSTEAFF
>14|TRBV7-9|TRBD2|TRBJ2-7
TGTGCCAGCAGCTCCGGGGGGGACTCCTACGAGCAGTACTTC
CASSSGGDSYEQYF
>16|TRBV5-6|TRBD2|TRBJ2-1
TGTGCCAGCAGCCCAACGGCGACTAGCGGGAGGGATGAGCAGTTCTTC
CASSPTATSGRDEQFF
>15|TRBV9|-|TRBJ2-1
TGTGCCAGCAGCGTATCGGCTAGCGTATACAATGAGCAGTTCTTC
CASSVSASVYNEQFF
>16|TRBV7-6|TRBD2|TRBJ2-3
TGTGCCAGCAGCTTAGCGCCGGCGGGAGCGGGGGATACGCAGTATTTT
CASSLAPAGAGDTQYF
>16|TRBV5-1|-|TRBJ1-3
TGCGCCAGCAGTTTGGGTGGGTCGGGAACTGGAAACACCATATATTTT
CASSLGGSGTGNTIYF
>15|TRBV5-1|TRBD1|TRBJ1-1
TGCGCCAGCAGCCCTTGGACAGGGCGGAACACTGAAGCTTTCTTT
CASSPWTGRNTEAFF
>13|TRBV5-4|-|TRBJ1-2
TGTGCCAGCACCTTAGACAGCCCCAATGGCTACACCTTC
CASTLDSPNGYTF
>19|TRBV19|-|TRBJ1-5
TGTGCCAGTAGTATCAGAGGATCATCCCGGCGGGGTAGCAATCAGCCCCAGCATTTT
CASSIRGSSRRGSNQPQHF
>15|TRBV19|TRBD2|TRBJ2-7
TGTGCCAGTAGTATAGTGGGGACTAGCGGGAGCGAGCAGTACTTC
CASSIVGTSGSEQYF
>14|TRBV5-1|TRBD2|TRBJ2-3
TGCGCCAGCAGCTTCGGGGGGACCACAGATACGCAGTATTTT
CASSFGGTTDTQYF
>15|TRBV9|TRBD2|TRBJ2-1
TGTGCCAGCAGCCAGGGACTAGCGGGGTACAATGAGCAGTTCTTC
CASSQGLAGYNEQFF
>14|TRBV4-3|-|TRBJ2-1
TGCGCCAGCAGCCAAGATAGCCTCTACAATGAGCAGTTCTTC
CASSQDSLYNEQFF
>15|TRBV29-1|TRBD1|TRBJ2-2
TGCAGCGTGGACAGGGGGCCCACGAACACCGGGGAGCTGTTTTTT
CSVDRGPTNTGELFF
>15|TRBV6-5|TRBD2|TRBJ2-1
TGTGCCAGCAGTCCTTATCGGGAGGGCCTGGTCGTAGAGTTCTTC
CASSPYREGLVVEFF